In its sample, the clone carrying this TCR beta chain was seen a few times. Treatment in this sample: randomized to nivolumab then ipilimumab (arm A) or the reverse (arm B). Sorted cells were live CD3+CD8+, lacking CD19 and CD56, from PBMCs. V lost 5 bases to trimming and J lost 3 bases; unmatched junction nucleotides: 5. The length of the CDR3 is 15 residues. From germline, CDR1 is SEHNR and CDR2 FQNEAQ (reference sequence). Here immunoSEQ multiplex PCR was the method, and the copy in TCRdb shows in-frame clones only, minus some. The profile shows under 25,000 clones, around 75% of them singletons. The data were obtained in a study of sequential checkpoint blockade in melanoma. Study as a whole: First-line arms were nivolumab then ipilimumab, or the reverse, randomized 1:1.

The TCR was taken from a human donor with melanoma. The chain couples TRBV7-9 to TRBJ1-2; TRBD1 matches 11 bases. Sample: CD8+ T cells sorted from blood (inferred from file names), taken from a patient given nivolumab and ipilimumab in sequence. CDR3 sequence reads: CASSPGQGEYYGYTF. The CDR3 DNA reads TGTGCCAGCAGCCCGGGACAGGGGGAGTACTATGGCTACACCTTC.